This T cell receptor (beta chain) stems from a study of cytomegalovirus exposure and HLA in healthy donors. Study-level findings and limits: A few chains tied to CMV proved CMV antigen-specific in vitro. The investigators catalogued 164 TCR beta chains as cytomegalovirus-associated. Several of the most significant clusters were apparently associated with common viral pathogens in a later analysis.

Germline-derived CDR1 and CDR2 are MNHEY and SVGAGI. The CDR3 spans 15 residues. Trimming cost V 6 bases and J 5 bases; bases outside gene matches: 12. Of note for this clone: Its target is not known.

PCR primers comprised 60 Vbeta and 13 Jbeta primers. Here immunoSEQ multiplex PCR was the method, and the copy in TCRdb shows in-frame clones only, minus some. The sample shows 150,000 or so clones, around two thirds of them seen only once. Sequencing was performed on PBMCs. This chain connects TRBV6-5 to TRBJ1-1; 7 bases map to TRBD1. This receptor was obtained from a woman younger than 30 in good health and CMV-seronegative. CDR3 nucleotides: TGTGCCAGCAGCCCTAGACAGGGAGTCTTGACTGAAGCTTTCTTT. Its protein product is CASSPRQGVLTEAFF.